This T cell receptor (beta chain) was obtained from a study of blood T cell repertoires in COVID-19. This clone was seen only once. The CDR3 covers 14 residues. Per germline, CDR1 LNHDA and CDR2 SQIVND (reference sequence). Losses at the gene ends were 5 bases for V and 8 bases for J; bases not matched to a gene: 7. The data were produced by immunoSEQ multiplex PCR, yet TCRdb's version contains in-frame clones alone and is incomplete. The top ten clones hold approximately 9.9% of a sample with some 190,000 clones, around 85% of them seen once. Sequencing used peripheral blood. The clonotype was recovered from a human donor with active or convalescent COVID-19. The donor label of this sample is uncertain. V usage is TRBV19 and J usage is TRBJ1-4; 8 positions match TRBD1. In DNA form, the CDR3 reads TGTGCCAGTAGTGAGACAGGGGTGGGAGAAAAACTGTTTTTT. Translation: CASSETGVGEKLFF.